These T cell receptor beta chains were read from a single sample in a study of blood T cell repertoires in COVID-19. Data came from immunoSEQ multiplex PCR; TCRdb stores just in-frame clones and leaves some out. The sample holds nearly 55,000 clones, approximately 90% seen once. Sequences were obtained from peripheral blood. All receptors derive from a woman aged 55-70 years with active or convalescent COVID-19. CDR3s include the opening cysteine and the closing phenylalanine or tryptophan. Each record gives: V gene, clone size, CDR3 protein. Size tells how often a clone was seen (once, few, many) or the class of an expanded clone, and some rows leave it out.

V gene: TRBV19
clone size: once
CDR3 protein: CASSPQGVGANVLTF

V gene: TRBV6-5
clone size: NA
CDR3 protein: CASGTGGSGNEQFF

V gene: TRBV28
clone size: NA
CDR3 protein: CAGGPAENGYTF

V gene: TRBV7-8
clone size: NA
CDR3 protein: CASSLALRDQPQHF

V gene: TRBV5-1
clone size: NA
CDR3 protein: CASSPPGGRTAGEQFF

V gene: TRBV4-3
clone size: NA
CDR3 protein: CASSRSTKIHNEQFF

V gene: TRBV9
clone size: NA
CDR3 protein: CASSVARSGAEQYF

V gene: TRBV4-1
clone size: NA
CDR3 protein: CASSPRGLAPNEQFF

V gene: TRBV5-1
clone size: NA
CDR3 protein: CASSLKLAAYEQYF

V gene: TRBV29-1
clone size: NA
CDR3 protein: CSVETGHYNEQFF

V gene: TRBV5-1
clone size: NA
CDR3 protein: CASSGGRYLNTEAFF

V gene: TRBV19
clone size: NA
CDR3 protein: CASRDSSNQPQHF

V gene: TRBV11-2
clone size: few
CDR3 protein: CASSLTDTGELFF

V gene: TRBV24-1
clone size: NA
CDR3 protein: CATSETGSEAFF

V gene: TRBV9
clone size: NA
CDR3 protein: CASSGQTGGRAGANVLTF

V gene: TRBV7-3
clone size: NA
CDR3 protein: CASSSRTGGNTEAFF

V gene: TRBV6-2/TRBV6-3
clone size: NA
CDR3 protein: CASSYRGGVYEQYF